Below, 30 T cell receptor beta chains from the same sample are listed, as sequenced in a study of cytomegalovirus exposure and HLA in healthy donors. PCR used 60 Vbeta primers and 13 Jbeta primers. TCRdb's copy holds only in-frame clones and misses some; the assay was immunoSEQ multiplex PCR. The sample lists 200,000 or so clones; around 83% were seen once. The sequencing sample was made of PBMCs. The receptors shown here come from a woman in her fifties or sixties in good health and CMV-seropositive.

The chain couples TRBV5-1 to TRBJ2-7, with a possible D match to TRBD2 (5 bases). The CDR3 has 14 residues. The germline V gene encodes CDR1 SGHRS and CDR2 YFSETQ. V shed 4 bases and J shed 3 bases, with 14 bases lying between them. The CDR3 DNA reads as TGCGCCAGCAGCGTGGAATCCGGGAACTACGAGCAGTACTTC. It specifies CASSVESGNYEQYF.

This rearrangement joins TRBV14 to TRBJ1-2; D gene ambiguous. The germline V gene has CDR1 SGHDN and CDR2 FVKESK. V lost 4 bases and J lost 3, with 15 bases in between. This CDR3 contains 15 residues. This chain's CDR3 is CASSPGPGKHYGYTF. In DNA form, the CDR3 reads TGTGCCAGCAGCCCAGGTCCGGGAAAACACTATGGCTACACCTTC.

The chain recombines TRBV7-3 with TRBJ2-1; maybe TRBD1 (6 bases). Trimming left V 4 bases short and J 9 bases short, with 25 bases between. CDR1 SGHTA and CDR2 FQGTGA come from the germline V gene. This CDR3 has 17 residues. CDR3 DNA sequence: TGTGCCAGCAGCTGGAGTGAGGGGACACAACCAGTGGGTGAGCAGTTCTTC. It translates to CASSWSEGTQPVGEQFF.

The chain is built from TRBV6-6 and TRBJ1-2; D is undetermined. The CDR3 runs to 13 residues. Germline CDR1 reads MNHNY; CDR2 reads SVGAGI (reference sequence). Trimming removed 0 bases at V and 5 bases at J, with 7 bases between. CDR3 nucleotide sequence: TGTGCCAGCAGTTACTCCGAAGAGTATGGCTACACCTTC. It translates to CASSYSEEYGYTF.

The chain joins TRBV11-1 to TRBJ2-5; D is unresolved. V was pared by 1 base and J by 0 bases, with 6 bases between. Germline CDR1 SGHAT, CDR2 FQDESV (reference sequence). The CDR3 extends over 14 amino acids. The CDR3 sequence is CASSLEQYQETQYF. In nucleotides, the CDR3 is TGTGCCAGCAGCTTAGAACAATACCAAGAGACCCAGTACTTC.

This chain uses TRBV27 with TRBJ2-5, with D perhaps TRBD2 (6 bases). The CDR3 loop spans 12 amino acids. Trimming removed 5 bases at V and 9 bases at J, with 13 bases between. Germline CDR1 reads MNHEY; CDR2 reads SMNVEV (reference sequence). This chain's CDR3 is CASSTPPGAQYF. DNA for the CDR3: TGTGCCAGCAGTACACCGCCGGGGGCCCAGTACTTC.

CDR3 in amino acids: CAISPGTGSYEQYF. CDR3 nucleotides: TGTGCCATCAGCCCCGGGACAGGCTCCTACGAGCAGTACTTC. The rearrangement joins TRBV10-3 to TRBJ2-5, with 8 positions matching TRBD1. The better agreement between TRBJ2-7 and the DNA end casts doubt on the J call. The CDR3 runs to 14 residues. Per germline, CDR1 ENHRY and CDR2 SYGVKD.

V gene TRBV19 combines with J gene TRBJ2-7, with 12 nucleotides matching TRBD2. J lost 2 bases, V lost 5 bases, and 19 bases had no gene match. The germline V gene encodes CDR1 LNHDA and CDR2 SQIVND (reference sequence). There are 20 residues in the CDR3. The CDR3 loop is CASSPDKTSGSSAGPYEQYF. CDR3 nucleotide sequence: TGTGCCAGTAGTCCAGATAAGACTAGCGGGAGCTCGGCCGGGCCCTACGAGCAGTACTTC.

The V call is TRBV15, the J call TRBJ2-1, with a tentative D call TRBD2 (6 bases). Germline-derived CDR1 and CDR2 are LNHNV and YYDKDF (reference sequence). Trimming took off 0 bases at V and 7 bases at J, with 16 bases between the two ends. This CDR3 contains 16 residues. Here the CDR3 reads CATSRDSGGWENEQFF. In DNA form, the CDR3 reads TGTGCCACCAGCAGAGATAGTGGAGGGTGGGAAAATGAGCAGTTCTTC.

The chain carries TRBV30 and TRBJ2-1, with 7 bases that match TRBD2. Germline trimming cut 1 base from V and 6 bases from J; bases unmatched to any gene: 3. CDR1 and CDR2 (germline): GTSNPN, SVGIG (reference sequence). CDR3 length equals 13 residues. CDR3 in DNA: TGTGCCTGGAGTGCTAGCGGAGTCAATGAGCAGTTCTTC. It encodes CAWSASGVNEQFF.

This clone was recorded only once. J is TRBJ1-1 and V is TRBV5-3, with a tentative D call TRBD1 (5 bases). TRBV5-3 is flagged as an ORF with uncertain function. The CDR3 runs to 16 residues. The V gene lost 2 bases and the J gene lost 0 bases, with 14 bases spanning the gap. The CDR3 loop is CARSLRPGRVNTEAFF. The DNA for the CDR3 is TGTGCCAGAAGCTTAAGACCAGGGCGCGTGAACACTGAAGCTTTCTTT.

The V gene is TRBV6-1, the J gene TRBJ2-7; D perhaps matches TRBD2 (5 bases). V was pared by 7 bases and J by 0 bases, with 10 bases between. Germline V gene lookup returns CDR1 MNHNS and CDR2 SASEGT. There are 13 residues in the CDR3. The CDR3 bases are TGTGCCAGCACCTCGGGGAGCTCCTACGAGCAGTACTTC. This gives the protein CASTSGSSYEQYF.

V is TRBV5-6 and J is TRBJ2-4; TRBD1 might be the D (6 bases). Trimming shortened V by 4 bases and J by 6 bases, and 11 bases separated the two germline ends. The CDR3 loop spans 13 amino acids. Looked up from germline, CDR1 is SGHDT and CDR2 is YYEEEE. The CDR3 loop is CASSRDIRNIQYF. The CDR3 DNA follows: TGTGCCAGCAGCAGGGACATTAGAAACATTCAGTACTTC.

With regard to this clone: Other DNA sequences in the sample encode the same CDR3. The CDR3 region is CSVGDRGGSGNTIYF. The CDR3 nucleotides read TGCAGCGTTGGAGACAGAGGGGGCTCTGGAAACACCATATATTTT. V and J are TRBV29-1 and TRBJ1-3, with a weak D call TRBD1 (6 bases). Germline CDR1 and CDR2: SQVTM and ANQGSEA. The CDR3 has 15 amino acids. The ends were cut back, 4 bases at V and 0 bases at J, with 13 bases in the middle.

Concerning this clone itself: The junction and the germline gene differ at one end; a read error may be behind it. The chain combines TRBV29-1 with TRBJ1-1; D may be TRBD1 (5 bases). The CDR3 totals 13 residues. Germline-derived CDR1 and CDR2 are SQVTM and ANQGSEA. CDR3 bases: TGCAGCGTTTCTTTGACAGTAAACACTGAAGCTTCCTTT. Amino acids: CSVSLTVNTEASF.

The V and J genes are TRBV28 and TRBJ1-5, with D perhaps matching TRBD1 (5 bases). Trimming took 3 bases from V and 0 from J, leaving 15 bases between them. The CDR3 contains 17 residues. In germline, CDR1 is MDHEN, CDR2 SYDVKM. DNA of the CDR3: TGTGCCAGCAGTTTCGGAGGGGCTCCTTATAGCAATCAGCCCCAGCATTTT. Translation: CASSFGGAPYSNQPQHF.

The chain carries TRBV18 and TRBJ2-1; possible D gene TRBD2, 7 bases. This CDR3 is built from 16 residues. CDR1 is KGHSH and CDR2 is LQKENI in the germline V gene. Trimming shortened V by 4 bases and J by 1 base, and 14 bases separated the two germline ends. Here the CDR3 DNA reads TGTGCCAGCTCACTGGGGGGGCTGGTTTCCTACAATGAGCAGTTCTTC. This sequence encodes CASSLGGLVSYNEQFF.

The chain has TRBV5-1 and TRBJ2-3; 8 nucleotides match TRBD2. With 0 bases clipped from V and 2 bases from J, the junction kept 8 bases outside the gene matches. The CDR3 runs to 17 residues. Looked up from germline, CDR1 is SGHRS and CDR2 is YFSETQ. The chain's CDR3 is CASSLGGLGSHTDTQYF. The CDR3 DNA follows: TGCGCCAGCAGCTTGGGGGGACTAGGGTCCCACACAGATACGCAGTATTTT.

This chain uses TRBV28 with TRBJ2-1; the match to TRBD1 covers 7 bases. Germline V lookup: CDR1 MDHEN, CDR2 SYDVKM. Unmatched junction bases numbered 12, after V lost 5 bases and J lost 8 bases. This CDR3 has 15 amino acids. CDR3 amino acids: CASSDRDSARDEQFF. CDR3 nucleotide sequence: TGTGCCAGCAGTGACCGGGACAGCGCCAGGGATGAGCAGTTCTTC.

V is TRBV29-1 and J is TRBJ1-1, with D possibly matching TRBD1 (5 bases). Germline values: CDR1 SQVTM, CDR2 ANQGSEA. V dropped 7 bases and J dropped 4 bases, with 25 bases sitting between them. The length of the CDR3 is 16 residues. The CDR3 DNA follows: TGCAGCGCCACCGGGACCCCGGGAGGGAAGTCCACTGAAGCTTTCTTT. Translating it yields CSATGTPGGKSTEAFF.

This clone showed up just a few times. V usage is TRBV7-8 and J usage is TRBJ2-5; 9 bases align to TRBD1. Trimming took 4 bases from V and 4 from J; bases not matched to a gene: 10. The CDR3 is 16 amino acids. CDR1 is SGHVS, CDR2 FQNEAQ, per germline. The CDR3 protein is CASSYLTGGGGETQYF. DNA of the CDR3: TGTGCCAGCAGCTACCTAACAGGGGGCGGTGGAGAGACCCAGTACTTC.

The V gene is TRBV7-9, the J gene TRBJ2-1, with 9 bases fitting TRBD2. Germline trimming cut 5 bases from V and 8 bases from J; bases unmatched to any gene: 7. In germline, CDR1 is SEHNR, CDR2 FQNEAQ (reference sequence). CDR3 length equals 14 residues. In DNA, the CDR3 is TGTGCCAGCAGCCTCAGCGGGGGGCGTGATGAGCAGTTCTTC. It codes for CASSLSGGRDEQFF.

V usage is TRBV2 and J usage is TRBJ1-2; 8 nucleotides match TRBD1. Germline V lookup: CDR1 SNHLY, CDR2 FYNNEI. V shed 6 bases and J 7 bases; nucleotides not matched to a gene: 10. CDR3 length equals 14 residues. The CDR3 loop is CASRHHETGVGYTF. For the CDR3, the DNA is TGTGCCAGCAGGCACCATGAGACAGGGGTTGGCTACACCTTC. The entire variable domain, with the rest obtained from reference TRBV2 and TRBJ1-2, is as follows: EPEVTQTPSHQVTQMGQEVILRCVPISNHLYFYWYRQILGQKVEFLVSFYNNEISEKSEIFDDQFSVERPDGSNFTLKIRSTKLEDSAMYFCASRHHETGVGYTFGSGTRLTVV.

The chain carries TRBV10-3 and TRBJ1-1; D unclear. Trimming shortened V by 3 bases and J by 6 bases, and 11 bases separated the two germline ends. Germline V CDR1 and CDR2: ENHRY, SYGVKD. CDR3 length: 13 amino acids. CDR3 coding DNA: TGTGCCATCAGTGAAATACAGATTTCTGAAGCTTTCTTT. Translating gives CAISEIQISEAFF.

This clone occurred once. The rearrangement joins TRBV19 to TRBJ1-5; 9 positions match TRBD1. Germline loops: CDR1 LNHDA, CDR2 SQIVND (reference sequence). This CDR3 comprises 14 residues. J was trimmed by 5 bases and V by 6 bases; bases with no gene match: 5. The CDR3 region is CASSSTGGHQPQHF. The CDR3 coding sequence is TGTGCCAGTAGCTCTACAGGGGGCCATCAGCCCCAGCATTTT.

In nucleotides, the CDR3 is TGTGCCAGCAGCCGAACAGGGGTTTGGGAAAAACTGTTTTTT. This encodes CASSRTGVWEKLFF. The chain is built from TRBV27 and TRBJ1-4; 7 bases map to TRBD1. The CDR3 extends over 14 amino acids. J gave up 8 bases and V 6 bases, and 9 bases lay outside the gene matches. Germline values: CDR1 MNHEY, CDR2 SMNVEV (reference sequence).

This clone was counted between two and nine times. The V and J genes are TRBV28 and TRBJ2-7; 8 nucleotides line up with TRBD2. CDR1 is MDHEN and CDR2 is SYDVKM in the germline V gene. There are 15 residues in the CDR3. The J segment lost 3 bases and the V segment lost 3 bases, leaving 7 bases of the junction unmatched. The CDR3 DNA reads as TGTGCCAGCAGTTTTCCCTCGGGGGGGCACTACGAGCAGTACTTC. The encoded protein is CASSFPSGGHYEQYF.

V is TRBV5-4 and J is TRBJ2-5; 8 bases map to TRBD2. The length of the CDR3 is 15 residues. V trimming: 0 bases; J trimming: 4 bases; junction bases outside the gene matches: 5. Per germline, CDR1 SGHNT and CDR2 YYREEE (reference sequence). Written as DNA, the CDR3 is TGTGCCAGCAGCTTGGCGGGGCTAGCGGGAGAGACCCAGTACTTC. Protein sequence: CASSLAGLAGETQYF. The complete variable domain, with remaining parts taken from reference TRBV5-4 and TRBJ2-5, reads ETGVTQSPTHLIKTRGQQVTLRCSSQSGHNTVSWYQQALGQGPQFIFQYYREEENGRGNFPPRFSGLQFPNYSSELNVNALELDDSALYLCASSLAGLAGETQYFGPGTRLLVL.

V usage is TRBV6-5 and J usage is TRBJ2-5; 9 bases match TRBD1. TRBJ2-7 matches the DNA end more closely, so the J call is doubtful. The CDR3 is 13 amino acids. Germline loops: CDR1 MNHEY, CDR2 SVGAGI. The CDR3 protein is CATNRGLRDEQYF. The DNA of the CDR3 is TGTGCCACGAACAGGGGGCTCCGCGACGAGCAGTACTTC.

This clone was seen just once. The CDR3 protein is CASSQDTSGGRDTQYF. The CDR3 bases are TGCGCCAGCAGCCAAGATACTAGCGGGGGGCGAGATACGCAGTATTTT. The rearrangement uses TRBV4-3 and TRBJ2-3, with 12 bases matching TRBD2. J gave up 5 bases and V 0 bases, and 3 bases lay outside the gene matches. Germline V gene sequence: CDR1 LGHNA, CDR2 YSLEER. The CDR3 is made up of 16 amino acids.